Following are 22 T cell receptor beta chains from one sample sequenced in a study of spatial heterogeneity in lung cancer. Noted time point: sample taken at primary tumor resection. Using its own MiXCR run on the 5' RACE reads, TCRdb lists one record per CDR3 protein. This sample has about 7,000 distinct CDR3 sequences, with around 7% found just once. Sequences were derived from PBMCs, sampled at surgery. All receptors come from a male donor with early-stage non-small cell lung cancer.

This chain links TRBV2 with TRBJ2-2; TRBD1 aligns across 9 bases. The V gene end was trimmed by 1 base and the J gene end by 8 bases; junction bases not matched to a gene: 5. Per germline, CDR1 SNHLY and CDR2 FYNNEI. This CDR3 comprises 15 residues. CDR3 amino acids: CASSEGTGVMGELFF. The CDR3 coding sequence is TGTGCCAGCAGTGAAGGGACAGGGGTCATGGGGGAGCTGTTTTTT.

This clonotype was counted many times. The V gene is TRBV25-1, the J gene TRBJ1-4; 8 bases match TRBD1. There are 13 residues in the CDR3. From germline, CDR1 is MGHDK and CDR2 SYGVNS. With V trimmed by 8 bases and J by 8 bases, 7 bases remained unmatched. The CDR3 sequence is CASYGQGSEKLFF. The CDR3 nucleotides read TGTGCCAGCTACGGACAGGGAAGCGAAAAACTGTTTTTT.

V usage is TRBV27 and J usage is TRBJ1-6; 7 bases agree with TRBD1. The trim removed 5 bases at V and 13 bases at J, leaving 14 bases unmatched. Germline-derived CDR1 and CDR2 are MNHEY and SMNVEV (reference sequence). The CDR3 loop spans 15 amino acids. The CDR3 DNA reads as TGTGCCAGCAGTCGGGCCCGGGACAGCCGGTCGCCCCTCCACTTT. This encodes CASSRARDSRSPLHF.

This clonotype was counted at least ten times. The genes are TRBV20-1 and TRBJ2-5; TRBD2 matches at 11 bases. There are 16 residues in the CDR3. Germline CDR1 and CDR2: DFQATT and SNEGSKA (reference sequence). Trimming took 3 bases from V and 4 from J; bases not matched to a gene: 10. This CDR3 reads CSASEPTSGKRETQYF. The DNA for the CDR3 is TGCAGTGCTAGCGAACCGACTAGCGGGAAGAGAGAGACCCAGTACTTC.

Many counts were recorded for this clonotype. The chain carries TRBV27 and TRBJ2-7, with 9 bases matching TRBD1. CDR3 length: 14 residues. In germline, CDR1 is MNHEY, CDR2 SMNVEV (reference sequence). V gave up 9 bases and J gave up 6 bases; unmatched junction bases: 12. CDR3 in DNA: TGTGCCAGTAGGGGGACAGGGTCCCTCTCCGAGCAGTACGTC. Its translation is CASRGTGSLSEQYV.

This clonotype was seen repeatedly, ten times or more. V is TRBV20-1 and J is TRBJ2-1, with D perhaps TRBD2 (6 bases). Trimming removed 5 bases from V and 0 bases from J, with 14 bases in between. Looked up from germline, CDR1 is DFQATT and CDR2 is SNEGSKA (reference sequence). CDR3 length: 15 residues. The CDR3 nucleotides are TGCAGTGCTGATATAGCGGAGAGCTCCTACAATGAGCAGTTCTTC. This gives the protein CSADIAESSYNEQFF.

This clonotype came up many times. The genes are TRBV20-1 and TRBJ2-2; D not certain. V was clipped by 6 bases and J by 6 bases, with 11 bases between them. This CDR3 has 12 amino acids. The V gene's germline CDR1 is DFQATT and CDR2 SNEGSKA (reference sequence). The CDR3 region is CSAPKAAGELFF. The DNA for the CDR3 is TGCAGTGCCCCTAAGGCGGCCGGGGAGCTGTTTTTT.

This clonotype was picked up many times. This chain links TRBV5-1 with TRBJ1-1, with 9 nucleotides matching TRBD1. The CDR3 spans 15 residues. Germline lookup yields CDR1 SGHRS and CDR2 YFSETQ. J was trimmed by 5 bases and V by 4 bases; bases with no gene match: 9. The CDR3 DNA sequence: TGCGCCAGCAGCACACGACAGGGGGAAGGGACTGAAGCTTTCTTT. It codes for CASSTRQGEGTEAFF.

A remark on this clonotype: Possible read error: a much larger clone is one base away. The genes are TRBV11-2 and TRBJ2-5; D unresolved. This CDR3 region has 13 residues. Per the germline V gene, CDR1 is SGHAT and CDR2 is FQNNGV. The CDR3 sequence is CTSSLDKSETQYF. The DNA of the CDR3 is TGTACCAGCAGCTTAGATAAGTCAGAGACCCAGTACTTC.

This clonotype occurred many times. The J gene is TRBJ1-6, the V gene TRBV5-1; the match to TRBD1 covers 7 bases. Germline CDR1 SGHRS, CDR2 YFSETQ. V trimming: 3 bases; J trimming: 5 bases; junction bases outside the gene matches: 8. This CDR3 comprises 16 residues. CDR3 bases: TGCGCCAGCAGCTCCCTACCCGGGACAGATAATTCACCCCTCCACTTT. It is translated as CASSSLPGTDNSPLHF.

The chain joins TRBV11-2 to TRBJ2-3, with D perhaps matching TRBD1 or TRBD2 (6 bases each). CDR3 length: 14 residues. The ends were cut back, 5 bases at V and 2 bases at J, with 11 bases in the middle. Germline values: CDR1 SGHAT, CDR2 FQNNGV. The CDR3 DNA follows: TGTGCCAGCAGCCCGACGGGGGCCACAGATACGCAGTATTTT. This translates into CASSPTGATDTQYF.

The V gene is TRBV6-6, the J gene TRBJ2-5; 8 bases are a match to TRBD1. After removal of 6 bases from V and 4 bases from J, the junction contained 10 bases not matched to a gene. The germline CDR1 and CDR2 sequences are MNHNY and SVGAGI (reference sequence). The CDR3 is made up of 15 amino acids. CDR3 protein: CASRDGQGSGETQYF. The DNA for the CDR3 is TGTGCCAGCAGAGACGGACAGGGTTCAGGAGAGACCCAGTACTTC.

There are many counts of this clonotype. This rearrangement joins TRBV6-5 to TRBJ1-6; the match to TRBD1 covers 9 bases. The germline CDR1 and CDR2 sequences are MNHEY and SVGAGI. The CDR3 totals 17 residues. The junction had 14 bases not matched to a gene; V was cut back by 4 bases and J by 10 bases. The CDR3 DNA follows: TGTGCCAGCAGTTCCTTGTTTGGACAGGGGAAAGGATCACCCCTCCACTTT. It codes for CASSSLFGQGKGSPLHF.

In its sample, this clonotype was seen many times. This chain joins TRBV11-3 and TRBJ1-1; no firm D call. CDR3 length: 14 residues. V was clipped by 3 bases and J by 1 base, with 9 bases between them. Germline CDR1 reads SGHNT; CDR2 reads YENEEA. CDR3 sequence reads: CASSLHPSNTEAFF. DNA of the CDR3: TGTGCCAGCAGCTTGCATCCTTCGAACACTGAAGCTTTCTTT.

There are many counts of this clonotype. CDR3 sequence (DNA): TGTGCCAGCAGCTTAGGGACTAGCGGGATTAGCACAGATACGCAGTATTTT. Its translation is CASSLGTSGISTDTQYF. This chain links TRBV11-2 with TRBJ2-3; 12 nucleotides line up with TRBD2. The germline V gene encodes CDR1 SGHAT and CDR2 FQNNGV. The CDR3 covers 17 residues. The J segment lost 0 bases and the V segment lost 1 base, leaving 2 bases of the junction unmatched.

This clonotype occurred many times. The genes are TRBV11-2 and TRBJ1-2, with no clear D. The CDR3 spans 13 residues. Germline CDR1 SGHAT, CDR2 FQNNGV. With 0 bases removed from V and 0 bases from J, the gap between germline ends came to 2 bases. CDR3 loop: CASSLDTNYGYTF. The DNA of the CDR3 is TGTGCCAGCAGCTTAGATACTAACTATGGCTACACCTTC.

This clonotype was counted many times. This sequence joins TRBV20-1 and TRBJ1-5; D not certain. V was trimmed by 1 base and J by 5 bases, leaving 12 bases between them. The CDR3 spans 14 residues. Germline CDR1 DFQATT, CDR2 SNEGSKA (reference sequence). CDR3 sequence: CSARATVFDQPQHF. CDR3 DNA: TGCAGTGCTAGAGCCACAGTATTTGATCAGCCCCAGCATTTT.

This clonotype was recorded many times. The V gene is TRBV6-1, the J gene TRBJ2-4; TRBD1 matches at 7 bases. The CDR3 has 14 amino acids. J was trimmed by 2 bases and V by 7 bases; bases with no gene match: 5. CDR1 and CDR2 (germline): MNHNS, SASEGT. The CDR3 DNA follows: TGTGCCAGCACCGAGGGACAGTCCAAAAACATTCAGTACTTC. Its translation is CASTEGQSKNIQYF.

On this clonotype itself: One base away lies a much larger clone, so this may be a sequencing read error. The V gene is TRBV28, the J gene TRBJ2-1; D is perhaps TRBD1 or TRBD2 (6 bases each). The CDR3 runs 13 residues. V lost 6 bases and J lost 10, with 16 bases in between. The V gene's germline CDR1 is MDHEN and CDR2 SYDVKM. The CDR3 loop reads CASSLGGTKEQFF. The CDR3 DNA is TGTGCCAGCAGCCTAGGGGGGACAAAAGAGCAGTTCTTC.

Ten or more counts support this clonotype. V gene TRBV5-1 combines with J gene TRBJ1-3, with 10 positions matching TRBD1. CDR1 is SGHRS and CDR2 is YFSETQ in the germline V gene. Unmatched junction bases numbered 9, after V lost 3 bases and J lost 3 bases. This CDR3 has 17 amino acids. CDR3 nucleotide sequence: TGCGCCAGCAGCTCGAATCCGGGACAGGGGCTTGGAAACACCATATATTTT. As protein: CASSSNPGQGLGNTIYF.

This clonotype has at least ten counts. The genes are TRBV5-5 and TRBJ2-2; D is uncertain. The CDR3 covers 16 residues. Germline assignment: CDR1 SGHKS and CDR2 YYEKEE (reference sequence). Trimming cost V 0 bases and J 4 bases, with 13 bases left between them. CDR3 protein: CASSLVGNSGTGELFF. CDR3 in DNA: TGTGCCAGCAGCTTGGTAGGGAACTCCGGCACCGGGGAGCTGTTTTTT.

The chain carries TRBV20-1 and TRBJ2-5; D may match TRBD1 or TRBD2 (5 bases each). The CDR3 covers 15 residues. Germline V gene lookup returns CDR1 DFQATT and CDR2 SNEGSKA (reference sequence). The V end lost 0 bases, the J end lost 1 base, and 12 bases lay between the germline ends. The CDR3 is CSARDTGRGQETQYF. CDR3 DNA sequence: TGCAGTGCTAGAGATACAGGCCGGGGCCAAGAGACCCAGTACTTC.